The 28 T cell receptor beta chains below all came from one sample that was sequenced in a study of OX40 agonist ivuxolimab in advanced cancers. Data came from immunoSEQ multiplex PCR; TCRdb stores just in-frame clones and leaves some out. In the table there are roughly 75,000 clones, 86% of which are singletons. Sequencing was performed on CD4+ or CD8+ T cells sorted from blood, taken in a trial of the OX40 agonist ivuxolimab. The receptor source for this set is an adult with an advanced solid tumor such as melanoma, head and neck, liver or kidney cancer.

The chain employs TRBV7-3 and TRBJ1-6; TRBD1 agrees at 9 bases. V shed 3 bases and J 9 bases; nucleotides not matched to a gene: 9. Germline CDR1 and CDR2: SGHTA and FQGTGA. This CDR3 has 16 amino acids. The CDR3 here is CASSFDLDRGISPLHF. The DNA of the CDR3 is TGTGCCAGCAGCTTCGATCTAGACAGGGGGATTTCACCCCTCCACTTT.

The V and J genes are TRBV16 and TRBJ2-4; D unresolved. There are 14 residues in the CDR3. V lost 7 bases, J lost 0 bases, and 10 bases lay in between. Germline CDR1 and CDR2: KGHSY and FQNENV. The CDR3 coding sequence is TGTGCCAGCACCCCCTCAGGAGCCAAAAACATTCAGTACTTC. It translates to CASTPSGAKNIQYF.

This clone was found once. The rearrangement links TRBV6-6 to TRBJ2-1; D is unresolved. The CDR3 loop spans 12 amino acids. Germline values: CDR1 MNHNY, CDR2 SVGAGI (reference sequence). V lost 6 bases and J 9 bases, leaving 12 bases between the germline ends. CDR3 sequence reads: CASSHEQAEQFF. The CDR3 bases are TGTGCCAGCAGCCACGAGCAGGCTGAGCAGTTCTTC.

This clone was seen a single time. The chain links TRBV7-3 to TRBJ2-1; 8 bases align to TRBD2. V lost 5 bases to trimming and J lost 0 bases; unmatched junction nucleotides: 6. CDR1 and CDR2 (germline): SGHTA, FQGTGA. CDR3 size: 16 residues. The CDR3, as DNA: TGTGCCAGCAGCCCCCAGAGCGGGAGCTCCTACAATGAGCAGTTCTTC. Protein product: CASSPQSGSSYNEQFF.

This clone was seen once. The J gene is TRBJ2-5, the V gene TRBV11-3; D unresolved. CDR1 is SGHNT, CDR2 YENEEA, per germline. The CDR3 totals 15 residues. V lost 5 bases and J lost 0, with 13 bases in between. CDR3: CASSKRTGYQETQYF. The CDR3 DNA is TGTGCCAGCAGCAAACGGACCGGGTACCAAGAGACCCAGTACTTC.

The chain uses TRBV11-2 and TRBJ2-1; 10 positions agree with TRBD2. From germline, CDR1 is SGHAT and CDR2 FQNNGV. The CDR3 extends over 17 amino acids. V shed 7 bases and J 7 bases; nucleotides not matched to a gene: 16. CDR3 sequence (DNA): TGTGCCAGCACACGTCTCGGAAGCGGGGGGGTGGATAATGAGCAGTTCTTC. This encodes CASTRLGSGGVDNEQFF.

The chain carries TRBV5-1 and TRBJ2-2, with no clear D. The V end was cut by 0 bases, the J end by 7 bases, with 10 bases between. Germline V gene sequence: CDR1 SGHRS, CDR2 YFSETQ. The CDR3 has 14 residues. CDR3 amino acids: CASSLAIEGGELFF. For the CDR3, the DNA is TGCGCCAGCAGCTTGGCCATTGAAGGCGGGGAGCTGTTTTTT.

This chain uses TRBV28 with TRBJ2-7; TRBD1 is a possible D gene (5 bases). The V and J ends lost 6 bases and 5 bases respectively, with 11 bases between them. The CDR3 sequence is 12 residues long. The germline V gene has CDR1 MDHEN and CDR2 SYDVKM. The CDR3 loop reads CASRGQVDEQYF. CDR3 coding DNA: TGTGCCAGCAGAGGACAAGTGGACGAGCAGTACTTC.

This chain links TRBV18 with TRBJ2-1; TRBD2 matches 9 bases. Trimming at V came to 0 bases and at J to 7 bases, leaving 4 bases not matched to a gene. The CDR3 is 15 residues long. Germline CDR1 KGHSH, CDR2 LQKENI. The CDR3 coding sequence is TGTGCCAGCTCACCACCCTTAGCGGGAGCGAATGAGCAGTTCTTC. This codes for CASSPPLAGANEQFF.

This clone appeared a single time. The chain has TRBV4-3 and TRBJ1-1; 7 positions match TRBD1. V was pared by 5 bases and J by 5 bases, with 5 bases of the junction left unmatched. CDR3 length: 13 amino acids. Germline V lookup: CDR1 LGHNA, CDR2 YSLEER. CDR3 in amino acids: CASSFQGGTEAFF. CDR3 nucleotide sequence: TGCGCCAGCAGCTTCCAGGGGGGAACTGAAGCTTTCTTT.

V usage is TRBV18 and J usage is TRBJ2-1, with D possibly matching TRBD1 (5 bases). Germline values: CDR1 KGHSH, CDR2 LQKENI. Trimming stripped 5 bases from V and 7 bases from J, with 21 bases between. This CDR3 comprises 16 residues. CDR3 protein: CASSSRQLPPGNEQFF. CDR3 bases: TGTGCCAGCTCATCCCGACAGTTGCCGCCTGGGAATGAGCAGTTCTTC.

The V call is TRBV28, the J call TRBJ2-3; TRBD2 is a possible D gene (5 bases). Germline CDR1 reads MDHEN; CDR2 reads SYDVKM. V was pared by 6 bases and J by 10 bases, with 14 bases between. There are 12 residues in the CDR3. The CDR3 nucleotides are TGTGCCAGCAGGTCACGGGAATCGGCGCAGTATTTT. Translated: CASRSRESAQYF.

CDR3: CASSMGQKWNEQFF. CDR3 bases: TGTGCCAGTAGTATGGGGCAGAAATGGAATGAGCAGTTCTTC. This sequence joins TRBV19 and TRBJ2-1; possible D gene TRBD1, 5 bases. The CDR3 length is 14 residues. Trimming pared 3 bases from V and 7 bases from J, leaving 13 bases between. Germline V gene data show CDR1 as LNHDA and CDR2 as SQIVND (reference sequence).

The chain uses TRBV10-3 and TRBJ1-1; D remains ambiguous. The CDR3 is 12 residues long. Trimming removed 2 bases from V and 8 bases from J, with 9 bases in between. Germline CDR1 ENHRY, CDR2 SYGVKD. This CDR3 reads CAISETDIEAFF. The CDR3 DNA is TGTGCCATCAGTGAGACTGACATCGAAGCTTTCTTT.

This chain links TRBV19 with TRBJ1-1, with 7 bases matching TRBD1. Trimming at V came to 6 bases and at J to 5 bases, leaving 6 bases not matched to a gene. This CDR3 has 13 amino acids. CDR1 is LNHDA, CDR2 SQIVND, per germline (reference sequence). The CDR3 region is CASSLQGVTEAFF. The CDR3 DNA reads TGTGCCAGTAGCCTTCAGGGGGTTACTGAAGCTTTCTTT.

This clone was seen only once. The V call is TRBV28, the J call TRBJ2-2; 9 bases agree with TRBD2. The V gene end was trimmed by 8 bases and the J gene end by 3 bases; junction bases not matched to a gene: 10. The CDR3 consists of 16 residues. The germline CDR1 and CDR2 sequences are MDHEN and SYDVKM. CDR3 residues: CASVNPGLADTGELFF. The CDR3 nucleotides are TGTGCCAGCGTTAACCCGGGACTAGCAGACACCGGGGAGCTGTTTTTT.

The V and J genes are TRBV25-1 and TRBJ1-1; 12 bases fit TRBD1. The CDR3 covers 14 residues. V was pared by 3 bases and J by 9 bases, with 5 bases of the junction left unmatched. The germline gives CDR1 MGHDK, CDR2 SYGVNS. CDR3 nucleotide sequence: TGTGCCAGCAGTGATTCGGGACAGGGGGCAAAAGCTTTCTTT. Translated: CASSDSGQGAKAFF.

The V gene is TRBV7-3, the J gene TRBJ1-1; the D is unclear. The CDR3 consists of 14 residues. Germline CDR1 SGHTA, CDR2 FQGTGA. Trimming took 5 bases from V and 1 from J, leaving 11 bases between them. As DNA, the CDR3 is TGTGCCAGCAGCCCCAATAGGCAGAACACTGAAGCTTTCTTT. Translated: CASSPNRQNTEAFF.

This chain uses TRBV4-1 with TRBJ1-2; perhaps TRBD1 as D (5 bases). V was clipped by 1 base and J by 4 bases, with 19 bases between them. The V gene's germline CDR1 is MGHRA and CDR2 YSYEKL. The CDR3 length is 17 residues. CDR3 protein: CASSQAVDSGFSYGYTF. Written as DNA, the CDR3 is TGCGCCAGCAGCCAAGCCGTTGACAGTGGATTCTCCTATGGCTACACCTTC.

This rearrangement joins TRBV5-4 to TRBJ1-1; the D is unclear. Trimming took 5 bases from V and 1 from J, leaving 3 bases between them. Germline CDR1 and CDR2: SGHNT and YYREEE (reference sequence). CDR3 length: 11 amino acids. This CDR3 is CASRQNTEAFF. The CDR3 DNA sequence: TGTGCCAGCAGACAGAACACTGAAGCTTTCTTT.

The chain recombines TRBV30 with TRBJ2-7, with a weak D call TRBD1 (6 bases). The CDR3 has 13 amino acids. The V gene's germline CDR1 is GTSNPN and CDR2 SVGIG (reference sequence). V was trimmed by 4 bases and J by 1 base, leaving 11 bases between them. The CDR3 loop is CAWIRGQSYEQYF. The CDR3 DNA follows: TGTGCCTGGATCAGGGGACAATCCTACGAGCAGTACTTC.

The chain has TRBV7-6 and TRBJ1-2; D remains ambiguous. Germline assignment: CDR1 SGHVS and CDR2 FNYEAQ. This CDR3 contains 14 residues. V lost 5 bases, J lost 0 bases, and 10 bases lay in between. The CDR3 nucleotides are TGTGCCAGCAGCCGTTCCGAAGCTAACTATGGCTACACCTTC. This translates into CASSRSEANYGYTF.

The CDR3 DNA reads as TGTGCCAGCAGCTTACAGATGGAGACCCAGTACTTC. This codes for CASSLQMETQYF. V and J are TRBV11-1 and TRBJ2-5, with no clear D. Germline V lookup: CDR1 SGHAT, CDR2 FQDESV (reference sequence). The CDR3 is 12 amino acids. V gave up 2 bases and J gave up 5 bases, with 6 bases separating them.

The gene calls are TRBV4-1 and TRBJ2-3; 8 positions agree with TRBD1. Germline values: CDR1 MGHRA, CDR2 YSYEKL. The CDR3 extends over 18 amino acids. V was clipped by 1 base and J by 4 bases; unmatched bases: 13. The CDR3: CASSQGAKGTGRPDTQYF. DNA of the CDR3: TGCGCCAGCAGCCAAGGGGCAAAGGGGACAGGTAGGCCAGATACGCAGTATTTT.

The chain recombines TRBV6-5 with TRBJ2-7, with D possibly being TRBD2 (6 bases). V was shortened by 6 bases and J by 1 base, with 13 bases between the two germline ends. The CDR3 has 14 amino acids. Germline CDR1 is MNHEY and CDR2 is SVGAGI. The CDR3 loop is CASSLGGVSYEQYF. CDR3 sequence (DNA): TGTGCCAGCAGCTTAGGAGGGGTATCCTACGAGCAGTACTTC.

The rearrangement joins TRBV19 to TRBJ1-4; no reliable D call. This CDR3 is built from 13 residues. Germline CDR1 is LNHDA and CDR2 is SQIVND (reference sequence). Deletions cut 9 bases from V and 4 bases from J, with 12 bases between. The CDR3 spells CARPAASNEKLFF. The CDR3 coding sequence is TGTGCCAGGCCGGCAGCCAGTAATGAAAAACTGTTTTTT.

The V gene is TRBV30, the J gene TRBJ1-4; the D gene is possibly TRBD1 (6 bases). The CDR3 runs to 12 residues. Trimming shortened V by 3 bases and J by 15 bases, and 17 bases separated the two germline ends. Germline assignment: CDR1 GTSNPN and CDR2 SVGIG (reference sequence). The CDR3 region has the DNA TGTGCCTGGAGCGAACGGGGGGCCTCATTGTTTTTT. Translated, it gives CAWSERGASLFF.

The rearrangement links TRBV6-5 to TRBJ1-2, with D uncertain. This CDR3 spans 13 amino acids. The germline gives CDR1 MNHEY, CDR2 SVGAGI. Trimming cost V 2 bases and J 5 bases, with 9 bases left between them. The CDR3 nucleotides are TGTGCCAGCAGTTACAGGGAAGCGTATGGCTACACCTTC. Amino acid sequence: CASSYREAYGYTF.